This is a list of T cell receptor beta chains from one sample in a study of regulatory T cells in long-lasting Graves disease. TCRdb passed the multiplex PCR reads through MiXCR, listing each CDR3 protein once. The sample records hundreds of thousands of distinct CDR3 sequences, 20% being singletons. The starting material was peripheral blood mononuclear cells (PBMCs), obtained when the disease was refractory, from a patient treated with antithyroid drugs. All receptors come from a female donor with Graves disease. Each CDR3 is given with its conserved first and last residue. A D gene is named only where the DNA matches it firmly. Clone size is given for some rows only: seen once, a few or many times, or a class if the clone is expanded.

v_call	j_call	d_call	clone_size	cdr3_nt	cdr3_aa
TRBV10-1	TRBJ2-5	TRBD1	few	TGCGCCAGCAGTCCCGGGACAGGGACGGAGACCCAGTACTTC	CASSPGTGTETQYF
TRBV29-1	TRBJ1-6	-	-	TGCAGCGTCGACTTCCAGGGGTCCCTCCACTTT	CSVDFQGSLHF
TRBV6-5	TRBJ2-7	-	many	TGTGCCAGCAGTTTTGACTGGAGTTCCCTGAGCTCCTACGAGCAGTACTTC	CASSFDWSSLSSYEQYF
TRBV6-2/TRBV6-3	TRBJ2-7	TRBD2	many	TGTGCCAGCAGTCGGTGGAGCGGGAGGGACACCTCCTACGAGCAGTACTTC	CASSRWSGRDTSYEQYF
TRBV9	TRBJ2-7	TRBD2	many	TGTGCCAGCAGCAAAACCGGGACTAGCGGGTCCTACGAGCAGTACTTC	CASSKTGTSGSYEQYF
TRBV2	TRBJ2-7	-	many	TGTGCCAGCAGTGAAATGGGCTGGAGGAAAGGCGAGCAGTACTTC	CASSEMGWRKGEQYF
TRBV7-2	TRBJ2-1	-	-	TGTGCCAGCAGCCCTCGGGACGCCTGGGGCAATGAGCAGTTCTTC	CASSPRDAWGNEQFF
TRBV3-1	TRBJ1-2	-	few	TGTGCCAGCAGCCAAGGCCCAGGGGTCGCAGAAGGCTACACCTTC	CASSQGPGVAEGYTF
TRBV5-1	TRBJ1-5	TRBD1	many	TGCGCCAGCAGCCCTCTACCGACAGGGATCTTCAATCAGCCCCAGCATTTT	CASSPLPTGIFNQPQHF
TRBV9	TRBJ1-1	-	-	TGTGCCAGCAGCGTCCTCCCCGGCACTGAAGCTTTCTTT	CASSVLPGTEAFF
TRBV29-1	TRBJ2-1	TRBD2	-	TGCAGCGTTGAGCCCCTAGCGGGAGGGGTCAATGAGCAGTTCTTC	CSVEPLAGGVNEQFF
TRBV24-1	TRBJ2-1	TRBD2	-	TGTGCCACCAGTGTGGACAGGCGAGGTGGAGCGGGAGGGCCGCATGAGCAGTTCTTC	CATSVDRRGGAGGPHEQFF
TRBV2	TRBJ2-1	TRBD1	-	TGTGCCAGCAGTGTTGAGGGGGCAAATGAGCAGTTCTTC	CASSVEGANEQFF
TRBV6-1	TRBJ1-5	-	many	TGTGCCAGCGCCAAGACACGACAGTATAGCAATCAGCCCCAGCATTTT	CASAKTRQYSNQPQHF
TRBV6-2/TRBV6-3	TRBJ2-3	TRBD2	-	TGTGCCAGCAGTTATAGCGGGAGGGCCGGGGATACGCAGTATTTT	CASSYSGRAGDTQYF
TRBV20-1	TRBJ1-1	TRBD1	-	TGCAGTGCCCCCGGGGACAGGGGAATATCGGACACTGAAGCTTTCTTT	CSAPGDRGISDTEAFF
TRBV18	TRBJ2-5	TRBD2	-	TGTGCCAGCTCACCACCGGGACTAGCGGGCCTCTGGGAGGAGACCCAGTACTTC	CASSPPGLAGLWEETQYF
TRBV6-5	TRBJ2-7	-	-	TGTGCCAGCAGTTACGGGCCGGACTACGAGCAGTACTTC	CASSYGPDYEQYF
TRBV3-1	TRBJ2-2	-	-	TGTGCCAGCAGCCAAGATAAAGTACCCGGGGAGCTGTTTTTT	CASSQDKVPGELFF
TRBV12-3/TRBV12-4	TRBJ1-5	-	many	TGTGCCAGCAGCCAAACCCCGGGAGGCAATCAGCCCCAGCATTTT	CASSQTPGGNQPQHF
TRBV10-3	TRBJ2-2	TRBD1	few	TGTGCCATCAGTAGGGGGACAGGGGGCGTTGCGGGAGCCTCGGCCGGGGAGCTGTTTTTT	CAISRGTGGVAGASAGELFF
TRBV29-1	TRBJ2-4	-	-	TGCAGCGTAGTAGGGGATGGCATTCAGTACTTC	CSVVGDGIQYF
TRBV28	TRBJ1-1	-	-	TGTGCCAGCAGGGTGGGAGGGGCCCGGGCTTTCTTT	CASRVGGARAFF
TRBV27	TRBJ2-5	TRBD2	few	TGTGCCAGCAGTTTATCGGGACTACCTCAAGAGACCCAGTACTTC	CASSLSGLPQETQYF
TRBV19	TRBJ2-7	-	-	TGTGCCAGTAGACGCTGGGGACCGGAAACCTACGAGCAGTACTTC	CASRRWGPETYEQYF
TRBV28	TRBJ1-5	TRBD1	-	TGTGCCAGCAGTCCCCCGGGACAGAGTAGCAATCAGCCCCAGCATTTT	CASSPPGQSSNQPQHF
TRBV4-1	TRBJ2-5	TRBD2	many	TGCGCCAGCAGCCAAGGTCCTAGCGGGAGTTTTGGCGAGACCCAGTACTTC	CASSQGPSGSFGETQYF
TRBV7-2	TRBJ2-5	-	-	TGTGCCAGCAGCCCAAGGGGTAAAGAGACCCAGTACTTC	CASSPRGKETQYF